This TCR beta chain was sequenced for a study of blood T cell repertoires in COVID-19 (dated by TCRdb to between 2020 and 2021). For context, the study as a whole: Samples covering the acute and convalescent phases of COVID-19 were provided by collaborators in the United States, Italy and Spain. The prospective study material was composed of cDNA or gDNA derived from T cells, B-cell-depleted T cells, or PBMCs. Subjects who had been exposed to COVID-19, were actively infected with it, or had recovered from it provided the deeply sampled blood TCRbeta repertoires that made up the dataset. The repertoires were made available in a free public database intended to serve as a resource for research on the immune response to SARS-CoV-2. Samples came from the ongoing ImmuneRACE study (first 160 participants) plus 1,254 subjects from 6 global collaborators. The sample metadata nearly always contained a de-identified subject ID, COVID-19 status, age in years and sex. HLA class I and class II types, where available, came from metadata supplied by the sample provider rather than from assay-based typing. Results the study describes overall, beyond this receptor: Clinical and demographic metadata were provided uncurated, with the amount varying by source and participant.

The immunoSEQ Assay, a bias-controlled multiplex PCR, was used to amplify TCRbeta CDR3 regions from genomic DNA. Per the authors' processing: The number of nucleated cells in each sample was estimated by amplification of reference gene primers within the assay. Sequence reads were collapsed and filtered to measure the absolute abundance of every unique TCRbeta CDR3 rearrangement. For each sample, productive Simpson clonality was calculated as the square root of Simpson's diversity index across productive rearrangements. TCRdb's version of the immuneACCESS table is confined to in-frame rearrangements and falls short of the full clone set. An unresolved V gene accounts for under half of the shortfall where checked; the remainder is of unknown origin. V and J calls and clone size are copied from that table; D and trimming were computed from the DNA. The sample table contains 300,000 to 400,000 clones; only one count was recorded for approximately 88% of them. The leading ten clones occupy roughly 5.2% of the sample.

Per the germline V gene, MNHNS is the CDR1 and SASEGT is the CDR2. The CDR3 sequence holds 13 residues, the cysteine and phenylalanine included. Only the CDR3 portion is preserved as DNA: 39 bases, with reading frame beginning at the first base. V loses 2 bases of germline sequence and J loses 0 bases, and the interval between the two ends is 3 bases. A word on this clone: It has no known antigen specificity. No base quality information exists; no much larger clone differs at one position.

Participants in the prospective study were aged about 18 to 95 years, lived in 24 United States geographic areas, and enrolled through a virtual design. Cohort assignment in the prospective study relied on participant-reported clinical history from a screening survey and a study questionnaire. Recovered participants in ImmuneRACE Cohort 3 were defined as having two consecutive negative NP/OP PCR tests, clearance from a healthcare professional, or resolution of symptoms. Mobile phlebotomists in the prospective study collected whole blood, serum and a nasopharyngeal or oropharyngeal swab from every participant. Prospective study participants could optionally give additional blood draws and questionnaires over a roughly two-month period. Before DNA extraction, blood samples from the prospective study were shipped at room temperature or frozen.

The chain is assembled from TRBV6-1 and TRBJ2-3; the D gene identity is not certain. This sequence was found in a man between 60 and 70 years old who had recovered from COVID-19. Sequenced sample: PBMCs or T cells enriched from blood (not recorded which). The bases are TGTGCCAGCAGTGAATATAGCACAGATACGCAGTATTTT. This codes for CASSEYSTDTQYF.